This T cell receptor (beta chain) was identified during a study of blood T cells in healthy people across ages. This clonotype was seen a handful of times. Combining a sample-barcoded 5' primer with a J-beta primer mix, a second PCR ran for roughly 7 to 11 cycles. MiXCR, run by TCRdb on the 5' RACE reads, gives a single entry per CDR3 protein. This sample has about 800,000 distinct CDR3 sequences, with approximately 25% found just once. Germline-derived CDR1 and CDR2 are SEHNR and FQNEAQ (reference sequence). With 5 bases clipped from V and 3 bases from J, the junction kept 7 bases outside the gene matches. The CDR3 runs 16 residues. This sample also appeared in a second study, on T cells of mothers and their children.

The chain uses TRBV7-9 and TRBJ2-1; TRBD2 matches at 10 bases. This sequence originates from a boy aged 5-17 years in good health. Sequencing was carried out using blood. Here the CDR3 DNA reads TGTGCCAGCAGCGGTACCGGGACTAGCGTCTACAATGAGCAGTTCTTC. It encodes CASSGTGTSVYNEQFF.